Shown below are 28 T cell receptor beta chains from a single sample sequenced in a study of human T cells and chemical hapten exposure. TCRdb independently ran MiXCR on the RACE reads; one entry per CDR3 protein. The sample carries 65,000 or so distinct CDR3 sequences, approximately 6.1% recorded once. Stated time point: healthy volunteer bleed at 6 weeks. It was unfractionated whole blood from which total RNA was extracted. Material for sequencing was whole blood. These receptors all stem from a female donor in good health. Some clones in this sample may be carry-over from other donors' samples.

This clonotype showed up many times. The genes are TRBV20-1 and TRBJ2-5, with D unclear. Germline V gene sequence: CDR1 DFQATT, CDR2 SNEGSKA (reference sequence). The CDR3 totals 15 residues. Trimming cost V 0 bases and J 2 bases, with 13 bases left between them. The CDR3 sequence is CSARDWSVYQETQYF. The CDR3 DNA reads as TGCAGTGCTAGAGATTGGTCAGTTTATCAAGAGACCCAGTACTTC.

Details on this clonotype: The junction departs from germline at one end; a sequencing error may be responsible. The rearrangement links TRBV29-1 to TRBJ1-3; the D gene is possibly TRBD1 (6 bases). CDR1 is SQVTM, CDR2 ANQGSEA, per germline. The CDR3 runs to 12 residues. For the CDR3, the DNA is TGCAGCGTTAAGGGGGAGGGAAACACCGTATATTTT. It codes for CSVKGEGNTVYF.

This chain uses TRBV20-1 with TRBJ2-3; D unclear. Germline lookup yields CDR1 DFQATT and CDR2 SNEGSKA (reference sequence). V dropped 3 bases and J dropped 6 bases, with 13 bases sitting between them. The CDR3 is made up of 13 amino acids. The CDR3 nucleotides read TGCAGTGCTAGTTTAGTCGTCGCCGATACGCAGTATTTT. Translating it yields CSASLVVADTQYF.

The V call is TRBV5-1, the J call TRBJ2-2, with 7 bases matching TRBD1. The CDR3 is made up of 16 amino acids. After removal of 1 base from V and 4 bases from J, the junction contained 7 bases not matched to a gene. Germline CDR1 reads SGHRS; CDR2 reads YFSETQ. DNA for the CDR3: TGCGCCAGCAGCTTGATAGAACAGGGGAGCACCGGGGAGCTGTTTTTT. The encoded protein is CASSLIEQGSTGELFF.

This clonotype has a count of ten or more. V usage is TRBV20-1 and J usage is TRBJ2-7; 10 bases fit TRBD1. The CDR3 has 13 residues. The trim removed 5 bases at V and 4 bases at J, leaving 5 bases unmatched. Germline CDR1 DFQATT, CDR2 SNEGSKA (reference sequence). DNA of the CDR3: TGCAGTGCTCCCTTGGACAGGGGGTACGAGCAGTACTTC. Its protein product is CSAPLDRGYEQYF.

There are a few counts of this clonotype. The V gene is TRBV5-1, the J gene TRBJ2-3, with 11 bases that match TRBD2. The CDR3 spans 15 residues. The junction had 4 bases not matched to a gene; V was cut back by 0 bases and J by 7 bases. Germline CDR1 SGHRS, CDR2 YFSETQ. The CDR3 bases are TGCGCCAGCAGCTTGGCAACTAGCGGGAGTAATACGCAGTATTTT. It encodes CASSLATSGSNTQYF.

This clonotype was seen many times. The chain is built from TRBV7-8 and TRBJ1-1; 7 nucleotides align to TRBD1. V dropped 5 bases and J dropped 7; count of bases not matched to a gene: 10. This CDR3 region has 14 residues. Germline-derived CDR1 and CDR2 are SGHVS and FQNEAQ. CDR3: CASSPLTGQREAFF. CDR3 DNA sequence: TGTGCCAGCAGCCCGTTGACGGGACAGCGTGAAGCTTTCTTT.

The chain employs TRBV20-1 and TRBJ2-7; tentatively, D is TRBD2 (6 bases). Trimming removed 4 bases at V and 5 bases at J, with 18 bases between. CDR1 is DFQATT, CDR2 SNEGSKA, per germline (reference sequence). The CDR3 is 14 residues long. Written as DNA, the CDR3 is TGCAGTGCTACTTCGGCGGGAATGGGGAACGAGCAGTACTTC. Its translation is CSATSAGMGNEQYF.

This clonotype has just a few counts. The chain links TRBV28 to TRBJ2-7, with a weak D call TRBD1 (6 bases). Per germline, CDR1 MDHEN and CDR2 SYDVKM. The V end was cut by 4 bases, the J end by 3 bases, with 16 bases between. The length of the CDR3 is 15 residues. CDR3 residues: CASSSVGDNLYEQYF. The CDR3 region has the DNA TGTGCCAGCAGTTCAGTTGGGGACAACCTCTACGAGCAGTACTTC.

The rearrangement joins TRBV20-1 to TRBJ1-6, with D unclear. Germline V lookup: CDR1 DFQATT, CDR2 SNEGSKA (reference sequence). V lost 1 base and J 5 bases, leaving 12 bases between the germline ends. The CDR3 runs to 15 residues. CDR3 nucleotides: TGCAGTGCTAGAGGGTCGGGTACTAATAATTCACCCCTCCACTTT. Protein: CSARGSGTNNSPLHF.

This clonotype was recorded a few times. This chain uses TRBV5-1 with TRBJ2-1; unclear D gene. The CDR3 is made up of 14 amino acids. Germline CDR1 is SGHRS and CDR2 is YFSETQ. V lost 0 bases to trimming and J lost 6 bases, with 10 bases between them. CDR3 sequence (DNA): TGCGCCAGCAGCTTGGAGGCAGTGAGCAATGAGCAGTTCTTC. Translated: CASSLEAVSNEQFF.

This sequence joins TRBV28 and TRBJ2-1, with 8 positions matching TRBD1. The CDR3 has 15 residues. Trimming cost V 11 bases and J 0 bases; bases outside gene matches: 9. Germline V gene lookup returns CDR1 MDHEN and CDR2 SYDVKM. CDR3 sequence: CASTLTGGSYNEQFF. The CDR3 DNA reads as TGTGCCTCCACTCTCACAGGGGGCTCCTACAATGAGCAGTTCTTC.

This clonotype has a count of ten or more. This rearrangement joins TRBV4-1 to TRBJ1-1; weak D call: TRBD1 (6 bases). This CDR3 has 16 amino acids. Trimming stripped 1 base from V and 11 bases from J, with 23 bases between. Germline CDR1 reads MGHRA; CDR2 reads YSYEKL. CDR3 nucleotide sequence: TGCGCCAGCAGCCAAGTCGGACAGAATCCCTACGGGGACGCTTTCTTT. Protein product: CASSQVGQNPYGDAFF.

The V and J genes are TRBV6-5 and TRBJ2-5; D not certain. With 6 bases removed from V and 5 bases from J, the gap between germline ends came to 13 bases. In germline, CDR1 is MNHEY, CDR2 SVGAGI. This CDR3 has 13 residues. CDR3 coding DNA: TGTGCCAGCAGCTTCGAAACTGGGGAGACCCAGTACTTC. It is translated as CASSFETGETQYF.

Details on this clonotype: A much larger clone lies a single base off, so this may be a read error. This chain uses TRBV27 with TRBJ1-4; D is perhaps TRBD1 (6 bases). The CDR3 loop spans 14 amino acids. Germline assignment: CDR1 MNHEY and CDR2 SMNVEV (reference sequence). The CDR3 sequence is CASSAVRGGERLFF. The DNA for the CDR3 is TGTGCCAGCAGTGCTGTCAGGGGAGGTGAAAGACTGTTTTTT. The full variable domain, completed using reference TRBV27 and TRBJ1-4, is EAQVTQNPRYLITVTGKKLTVTCSQNMNHEYMSWYRQDPGLGLRQIYYSMNVEVTDKGDVPEGYKVSRKEKRNFPLILESPSPNQTSLYFCASSAVRGGERLFFGSGTQLSVL.

This clonotype has a count of ten or more. J is TRBJ1-1 and V is TRBV20-1; D not resolved. The CDR3 contains 14 residues. Trimming stripped 6 bases from V and 0 bases from J, with 14 bases between. CDR1 is DFQATT, CDR2 SNEGSKA, per germline (reference sequence). Here the CDR3 DNA reads TGCAGTGCGGTAAAGGGAGCCGTGAACACTGAAGCTTTCTTT. Its translation is CSAVKGAVNTEAFF.

The CDR3 region is CASSLGSATNEKLFF. CDR3 nucleotide sequence: TGTGCCAGCAGCTTAGGATCGGCAACTAATGAAAAACTGTTTTTT. V gene TRBV11-1 combines with J gene TRBJ1-4; D ambiguous. The V end lost 1 base, the J end lost 0 bases, and 6 bases lay between the germline ends. Germline assignment: CDR1 SGHAT and CDR2 FQDESV (reference sequence). The CDR3 runs 15 residues.

This clonotype was picked up a small number of times. This chain joins TRBV12-3 or TRBV12-4 and TRBJ1-1; TRBD1 aligns across 7 bases. The CDR3 totals 14 residues. Trimming removed 6 bases from V and 2 bases from J; junction bases left unmatched: 6. This CDR3 is CASSSGQTNTEAFF. Written as DNA, the CDR3 is TGTGCCAGCAGCTCGGGACAGACCAACACTGAAGCTTTCTTT.

This clonotype occurred many times. The V and J genes are TRBV20-1 and TRBJ2-7; D is unclear. The CDR3 totals 10 residues. From germline, CDR1 is DFQATT and CDR2 SNEGSKA (reference sequence). V dropped 4 bases and J dropped 3 bases, with 4 bases sitting between them. The DNA of the CDR3 is TGCAGTGCTAACAGCTACGAGCAGTACTTC. It translates to CSANSYEQYF.

About this clonotype: A much larger clone is a single base away; this may be a read error. The chain employs TRBV12-3 or TRBV12-4 and TRBJ2-1; D is undetermined. The CDR3 consists of 15 residues. CDR3 coding DNA: TGTGCCGGCAGTAAAAATTCCCACAGTCACAATGAGCAGTTCTTC. It codes for CAGSKNSHSHNEQFF.

This clonotype was seen at least ten times. The chain uses TRBV27 and TRBJ1-1, with D maybe TRBD1 (6 bases). In germline, CDR1 is MNHEY, CDR2 SMNVEV (reference sequence). V dropped 5 bases and J dropped 1 base, with 8 bases sitting between them. The CDR3 totals 13 residues. DNA for the CDR3: TGTGCCAGCAGTCGACAGGAGAACACTGAAGCTTTCTTT. Translation gives CASSRQENTEAFF.

This chain joins TRBV28 and TRBJ1-6; D remains unclear. The V end lost 6 bases, the J end lost 8 bases, and 17 bases lay between the germline ends. The CDR3 extends over 15 amino acids. Per the germline V gene, CDR1 is MDHEN and CDR2 is SYDVKM. The CDR3 DNA reads TGTGCCAGCAGCTGGGGTGAAGGTTACTATTCACCCCTCCACTTT. It specifies CASSWGEGYYSPLHF.

The rearrangement links TRBV29-1 to TRBJ1-5; 7 bases align to TRBD1. V lost 7 bases to trimming and J lost 6 bases; unmatched junction nucleotides: 9. There are 13 residues in the CDR3. Germline V gene sequence: CDR1 SQVTM, CDR2 ANQGSEA. CDR3 region: CSATGEYGQPQHF. CDR3 DNA: TGCAGCGCCACAGGGGAATACGGTCAGCCCCAGCATTTT.

This clonotype was detected many times. The gene calls are TRBV7-8 and TRBJ1-6; D is perhaps TRBD1 (5 bases). The CDR3 has 15 amino acids. V was cut by 5 bases and J by 5 bases, with 13 bases left in between. The V gene's germline CDR1 is SGHVS and CDR2 FQNEAQ. CDR3 nucleotide sequence: TGTGCCAGCAGCGACGGGACTAAGAATAATTCACCCCTCCACTTT. Protein product: CASSDGTKNNSPLHF.

In its sample, this clonotype was seen many times. The V gene is TRBV11-1, the J gene TRBJ2-3, with D possibly matching TRBD2 (6 bases). With 1 base removed from V and 12 bases from J, the gap between germline ends came to 14 bases. This CDR3 has 13 residues. Germline assignment: CDR1 SGHAT and CDR2 FQDESV (reference sequence). The CDR3 sequence: CASSLVGGTFQYF. CDR3 DNA sequence: TGTGCCAGCAGCTTAGTAGGCGGGACCTTTCAGTATTTT.

The chain is built from TRBV28 and TRBJ1-2; D unresolved. The V gene lost 3 bases and the J gene lost 8 bases, with 13 bases spanning the gap. Germline assignment: CDR1 MDHEN and CDR2 SYDVKM. This CDR3 contains 13 residues. CDR3 sequence reads: CASSFGRLEGYTF. The CDR3 DNA is TGTGCCAGCAGTTTCGGGCGGCTAGAGGGCTACACCTTC.

This clonotype was seen repeatedly, ten times or more. The chain has TRBV12-3 or TRBV12-4 and TRBJ1-6, with 7 nucleotides matching TRBD1. Trimming at V came to 6 bases and at J to 9 bases, leaving 8 bases not matched to a gene. The CDR3 covers 14 residues. CDR3 region: CASSQGGWGSPLHF. The CDR3 region has the DNA TGTGCCAGCAGCCAAGGGGGCTGGGGTTCACCCCTCCACTTT.

The chain uses TRBV2 and TRBJ1-1, with D uncertain. Germline loops: CDR1 SNHLY, CDR2 FYNNEI. Trimming removed 7 bases at V and 7 bases at J, with 25 bases between. This CDR3 is built from 16 residues. Written as DNA, the CDR3 is TGTGCCAGCATATTAAGGGCACTACGGTCCCCAGATGAAGCTTTCTTT. This translates into CASILRALRSPDEAFF.